The 31 T cell receptor beta chains reported below all come from one sample, sequenced in a study of post-analysis software for immune sequencing data. Notes on the study in general: Roughly 5 TRBV segments, TRBV5-6, TRBV5-1 and TRBV20-1 among them, were found more frequent in patients than controls.

Unique molecular identifiers were present in the TCR beta cDNA libraries. TCRdb re-derived calls from the PCR reads in MiXCR, one entry per CDR3 protein. The sample holds 350,000 to 450,000 distinct CDR3 sequences, less than 40% seen once. These TCRs' antigens remain unknown. Sequenced: blood. The receptors originated from a girl aged 10 to 17 with multiple sclerosis.

The rearrangement links TRBV20-1 to TRBJ2-3; unclear D gene. The ends were cut back, 6 bases at V and 4 bases at J, with 14 bases in the middle. The germline V gene encodes CDR1 DFQATT and CDR2 SNEGSKA (reference sequence). The CDR3 loop spans 13 amino acids. CDR3 DNA sequence: TGCAGTGCACCAAGCCTTCCTCCAGATACGCAGTATTTT. The encoded protein is CSAPSLPPDTQYF.

The chain is built from TRBV12-3 or TRBV12-4 and TRBJ1-5; D is undetermined. Between the trimmed V and J ends, which lost 8 bases and 0 bases, there was a span of 11 bases. CDR3 length: 14 residues. The CDR3 here is CASSRARSNQPQHF. The CDR3 coding sequence is TGTGCCAGCTCCCGCGCGCGTAGCAATCAGCCCCAGCATTTT.

This clonotype has more than one count but fewer than ten. The V gene is TRBV7-2, the J gene TRBJ2-7; D gene ambiguous. The CDR3 has 16 residues. V was cut by 5 bases and J by 0 bases, with 17 bases left in between. Germline V CDR1 and CDR2: SGHTA, FQGNSA. The CDR3 here is CASSPTVQYFSYEQYF. The DNA of the CDR3 is TGTGCCAGCAGCCCCACTGTGCAGTACTTCTCCTACGAGCAGTACTTC.

The sample holds a few counts of this clonotype. The chain joins TRBV7-2 to TRBJ1-4; D uncertain. Deletions cut 9 bases from V and 10 bases from J, with 18 bases between. This CDR3 has 13 amino acids. CDR1 and CDR2 (germline): SGHTA, FQGNSA. Here the CDR3 DNA reads TGTGCCAGTAGCCCGAGGGAGATGGGAAAACTGTTTTTT. Translation gives CASSPREMGKLFF.

V is TRBV29-1 and J is TRBJ1-2; D is unresolved. V was pared by 4 bases and J by 4 bases, with 7 bases between. CDR3 length: 11 residues. Looked up from germline, CDR1 is SQVTM and CDR2 is ANQGSEA. The CDR3 nucleotides read TGCAGCGTTGGAGGGAGCTATGGCTACACCTTC. Residues: CSVGGSYGYTF.

The chain couples TRBV9 to TRBJ1-2; D gene ambiguous. Germline V gene sequence: CDR1 SGDLS, CDR2 YYNGEE. V was shortened by 2 bases and J by 1 base, with 12 bases between the two germline ends. This CDR3 has 15 residues. CDR3 bases: TGTGCCAGCAGCGTTCAACAGTCACTTAACTATGGCTACACCTTC. Its translation: CASSVQQSLNYGYTF.

This chain connects TRBV7-2 to TRBJ1-2; D call uncertain. The CDR3 extends over 12 amino acids. V lost 1 base and J 8 bases, leaving 8 bases between the germline ends. Germline CDR1 SGHTA, CDR2 FQGNSA. CDR3 loop: CASSLVGSGYTF. The CDR3 DNA sequence: TGTGCCAGCAGCTTAGTGGGCAGCGGCTACACCTTC.

The chain joins TRBV12-3 or TRBV12-4 to TRBJ1-2, with a tentative D call TRBD1 (5 bases). V was cut by 10 bases and J by 6 bases, with 21 bases left in between. The length of the CDR3 is 14 residues. CDR3 protein: CATRELEGTHGYTF. The CDR3 DNA reads TGTGCCACCAGGGAGTTAGAAGGGACTCATGGCTACACCTTC.

For this clonotype: Given a much more abundant clone one base away, this may be a read error. The V gene is TRBV12-3 or TRBV12-4, the J gene TRBJ2-5; D not resolved. There are 13 residues in the CDR3. CDR3 sequence (DNA): TGTGTCAGCAGTTTCGGAACACAAGAGACCCAGTACTTC. It is translated as CVSSFGTQETQYF.

This clonotype was detected only once. V gene TRBV6-2 or TRBV6-3 combines with J gene TRBJ2-7; 7 bases match TRBD2. The CDR3 is made up of 14 amino acids. V trimming: 6 bases; J trimming: 4 bases; junction bases outside the gene matches: 9. Germline V gene sequence: CDR1 MNHEY, CDR2 SVGEGT. The CDR3 loop reads CASRFRGVTYEQYF. In DNA, the CDR3 is TGTGCCAGCAGATTCCGGGGGGTTACGTACGAGCAGTACTTC.

This sequence joins TRBV20-1 and TRBJ2-3, with D possibly matching TRBD1 (6 bases). Germline-derived CDR1 and CDR2 are DFQATT and SNEGSKA (reference sequence). V was shortened by 4 bases and J by 2 bases, with 16 bases between the two germline ends. The CDR3 extends over 15 amino acids. As DNA, the CDR3 is TGCAGTGCTAAACAGGGTTTTGTGGACACAGATACGCAGTATTTT. It yields the protein CSAKQGFVDTDTQYF.

The chain is built from TRBV11-2 and TRBJ2-3; D perhaps matches TRBD2 (6 bases). The CDR3 spans 14 residues. The V gene's germline CDR1 is SGHAT and CDR2 FQNNGV. V lost 3 bases to trimming and J lost 2 bases, with 9 bases between them. The CDR3 loop reads CASSFGGNTDTQYF. Here the CDR3 DNA reads TGTGCCAGCAGCTTCGGGGGAAACACAGATACGCAGTATTTT. The complete variable domain, with remaining parts taken from reference TRBV11-2 and TRBJ2-3, reads EAGVAQSPRYKIIEKRQSVAFWCNPISGHATLYWYQQILGQGPKLLIQFQNNGVVDDSQLPKDRFSAERLKGVDSTLKIQPAKLEDSAVYLCASSFGGNTDTQYFGPGTRLTVL.

This chain links TRBV15 with TRBJ1-1; possible D gene TRBD1, 5 bases. Germline values: CDR1 LNHNV, CDR2 YYDKDF (reference sequence). Trimming cost V 0 bases and J 3 bases, with 20 bases left between them. CDR3 length: 18 amino acids. The CDR3 spells CATSRDLGTTVIDTEAFF. CDR3 nucleotide sequence: TGTGCCACCAGCAGAGATCTCGGGACTACTGTCATCGACACTGAAGCTTTCTTT.

This clonotype was detected a few times. The CDR3 loop is CSVVWADLPYEQYF. For the CDR3, the DNA is TGCAGCGTTGTTTGGGCAGACTTACCCTACGAGCAGTACTTC. V is TRBV29-1 and J is TRBJ2-7; D ambiguous. V lost 4 bases, J lost 2 bases, and 15 bases lay in between. Germline CDR1 SQVTM, CDR2 ANQGSEA. The CDR3 loop spans 14 amino acids.

The V call is TRBV5-1, the J call TRBJ1-6, with TRBD1 as a possible D gene (6 bases). CDR1 and CDR2 (germline): SGHRS, YFSETQ. This CDR3 contains 17 residues. Trimming shortened V by 0 bases and J by 2 bases, and 12 bases separated the two germline ends. The CDR3 nucleotides read TGCGCCAGCAGCTTGGAAGGACAGTCCACCTATAATTCACCCCTCCACTTT. This encodes CASSLEGQSTYNSPLHF.

This sequence joins TRBV7-9 and TRBJ1-2; D is possibly TRBD1 (5 bases). The CDR3 is made up of 13 amino acids. CDR1 SEHNR and CDR2 FQNEAQ come from the germline V gene (reference sequence). V gave up 1 base and J gave up 6 bases, with 9 bases separating them. The chain's CDR3 is CASSLEGYHGYTF. The CDR3 coding sequence is TGTGCCAGCAGCTTAGAGGGGTACCATGGCTACACCTTC.

To note about this clonotype: One end of the junction does not line up with germline, which may come from a read error. V is TRBV4-3 and J is TRBJ2-6; D may be TRBD1 or TRBD2 (5 bases each). The CDR3 runs 16 residues. Per germline, CDR1 LGHNA and CDR2 YSLEER. The CDR3 sequence is CASSTGPLSGTNVLTF. For the CDR3, the DNA is TGCGCCAGCAGCACGGGACCGCTCTCTGGGACCAACGTCCTGACTTTC.

V is TRBV11-2 and J is TRBJ1-1, with D uncertain. This CDR3 has 15 residues. In germline, CDR1 is SGHAT, CDR2 FQNNGV. V shed 1 base and J shed 0 bases, with 9 bases lying between them. CDR3 coding DNA: TGTGCCAGCAGCTTAGTGTTGGGAGTGAACACTGAAGCTTTCTTT. This sequence encodes CASSLVLGVNTEAFF.

This clonotype was observed a handful of times. The chain carries TRBV11-2 and TRBJ1-1, with D uncertain. The CDR3 contains 13 residues. Trimming left V 0 bases short and J 5 bases short, with 7 bases between. The germline gives CDR1 SGHAT, CDR2 FQNNGV. Here the CDR3 DNA reads TGTGCCAGCAGCTTAGAGTGGGGAACTGAAGCTTTCTTT. Translating gives CASSLEWGTEAFF.

Remarks on this clonotype: The junction and the germline gene differ at one end; a read error may be behind it. The chain recombines TRBV12-3 or TRBV12-4 with TRBJ2-3; 10 bases line up with TRBD1. CDR3 size: 16 residues. The DNA of the CDR3 is TGTGCCAGCAGCTTAGGACAGGGGGGAGGTACAGATACGGAGTATTTT. Its protein is CASSLGQGGGTDTEYF.

V usage is TRBV29-1 and J usage is TRBJ2-2; D may be TRBD2 (5 bases). The CDR3 consists of 14 residues. Trimming left V 5 bases short and J 2 bases short, with 12 bases between. Looked up from germline, CDR1 is SQVTM and CDR2 is ANQGSEA. CDR3 bases: TGCAGCGTTAGGGAGAACAGTAACACCGGGGAGCTGTTTTTT. Its translation is CSVRENSNTGELFF.

The CDR3 sequence: CSVESVSGGRNEQFF. The CDR3 DNA reads TGCAGCGTTGAATCGGTTAGCGGGGGGCGGAATGAGCAGTTCTTC. This chain uses TRBV29-1 with TRBJ2-1; 10 positions agree with TRBD2. V gave up 2 bases and J gave up 7 bases; unmatched junction bases: 8. Germline loops: CDR1 SQVTM, CDR2 ANQGSEA. This CDR3 contains 15 residues.

This clonotype was detected ten times or more. The chain employs TRBV11-1 and TRBJ2-1; no definite D call. The CDR3 is 13 residues long. CDR1 and CDR2 (germline): SGHAT, FQDESV (reference sequence). The V gene lost 4 bases and the J gene lost 6 bases, with 10 bases spanning the gap. As DNA, the CDR3 is TGTGCCAGCAGCTCCCGACTTCGCAATGAGCAGTTCTTC. It codes for CASSSRLRNEQFF.

This chain connects TRBV29-1 to TRBJ2-5, with D maybe TRBD2 (6 bases). The CDR3 loop spans 15 amino acids. Trimming cost V 2 bases and J 4 bases, with 17 bases left between them. The V gene's germline CDR1 is SQVTM and CDR2 ANQGSEA. CDR3 region: CSVETLAEKGETQYF. As DNA, the CDR3 is TGCAGCGTTGAAACCTTAGCGGAGAAGGGAGAGACCCAGTACTTC. The whole variable domain, remainder taken from reference TRBV29-1 and TRBJ2-5, is SAVISQKPSRDICQRGTSLTIQCQVDSQVTMMFWYRQQPGQSLTLIATANQGSEATYESGFVIDKFPISRPNLTFSTLTVSNMSPEDSSIYLCSVETLAEKGETQYFGPGTRLLVL.

This rearrangement joins TRBV2 to TRBJ1-5; D is unresolved. The CDR3 is made up of 17 amino acids. Trimming cost V 8 bases and J 0 bases, with 20 bases left between them. From germline, CDR1 is SNHLY and CDR2 FYNNEI. The CDR3 loop is CASGLEEQPYSNQPQHF. The CDR3 bases are TGTGCCAGCGGATTGGAGGAACAGCCTTATAGCAATCAGCCCCAGCATTTT.

The V call is TRBV10-3, the J call TRBJ2-7, with D possibly being TRBD1 (6 bases). V dropped 6 bases and J dropped 2 bases, with 20 bases sitting between them. The CDR3 spans 16 residues. Germline lookup yields CDR1 ENHRY and CDR2 SYGVKD. In DNA form, the CDR3 reads TGTGCCATCAGGACAGGTAGTTTAGTCGGAACCTACGAGCAGTACTTC. It encodes CAIRTGSLVGTYEQYF.

This clonotype occurred a few times. The chain carries TRBV3-1 and TRBJ2-6; a possible D gene is TRBD2 (5 bases). Looked up from germline, CDR1 is LGHDT and CDR2 is YNNKEL (reference sequence). This CDR3 is 17 amino acids long. Trimming shortened V by 0 bases and J by 5 bases, and 14 bases separated the two germline ends. CDR3 amino acids: CASSQDERGVWANVLTF. The CDR3 region has the DNA TGTGCCAGCAGCCAAGACGAACGGGGAGTGTGGGCCAACGTCCTGACTTTC. The variable domain in full, completed from reference TRBV3-1 and TRBJ2-6, reads DTAVSQTPKYLVTQMGNDKSIKCEQNLGHDTMYWYKQDSKKFLKIMFSYNNKELIINETVPNRFSPKSPDKAHLNLHINSLELGDSAVYFCASSQDERGVWANVLTFGAGSRLTVL.

The V gene is TRBV30, the J gene TRBJ2-1; D ambiguous. Germline CDR1 GTSNPN, CDR2 SVGIG (reference sequence). The ends were cut back, 4 bases at V and 4 bases at J, with 5 bases in the middle. This CDR3 is built from 11 residues. The CDR3 DNA reads as TGTGCCTGGATGGGATACAATGAGCAGTTCTTC. This translates into CAWMGYNEQFF.

At least ten counts were recorded for this clonotype. The chain has TRBV7-9 and TRBJ2-7; D remains unclear. The length of the CDR3 is 11 residues. V lost 6 bases, J lost 1 base, and 4 bases lay in between. Germline V gives CDR1 SEHNR, CDR2 FQNEAQ (reference sequence). CDR3 sequence: CASSESYEQYF. The CDR3 region has the DNA TGTGCCAGCAGTGAGTCCTACGAGCAGTACTTC.

This chain uses TRBV25-1 with TRBJ2-3; D remains ambiguous. CDR3 size: 11 residues. Trimming cost V 1 base and J 9 bases, with 5 bases left between them. Germline CDR1 reads MGHDK; CDR2 reads SYGVNS. The CDR3 spells CASSESRTQYF. The CDR3 DNA reads as TGTGCCAGCAGTGAATCGAGGACGCAGTATTTT.

The rearrangement links TRBV12-3 or TRBV12-4 to TRBJ1-2, with 7 positions matching TRBD1. Unmatched junction bases numbered 8, after V lost 3 bases and J lost 1 base. This CDR3 has 16 amino acids. The CDR3 DNA reads TGTGCCAGCAGTTTCCCCTCAGGGGGGCGTAACTATGGCTACACCTTC. The encoded protein is CASSFPSGGRNYGYTF.